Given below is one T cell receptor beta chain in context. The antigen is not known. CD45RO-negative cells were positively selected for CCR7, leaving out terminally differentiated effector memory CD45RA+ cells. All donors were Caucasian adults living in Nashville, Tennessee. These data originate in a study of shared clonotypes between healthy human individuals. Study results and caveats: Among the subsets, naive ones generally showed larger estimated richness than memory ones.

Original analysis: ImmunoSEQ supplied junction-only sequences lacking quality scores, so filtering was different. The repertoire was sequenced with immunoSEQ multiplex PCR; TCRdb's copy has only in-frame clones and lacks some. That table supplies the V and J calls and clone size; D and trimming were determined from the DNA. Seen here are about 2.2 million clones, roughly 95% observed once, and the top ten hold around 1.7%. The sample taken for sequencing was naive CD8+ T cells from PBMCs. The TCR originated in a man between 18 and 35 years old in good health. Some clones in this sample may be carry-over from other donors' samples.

CDR3 amino acids: CASSPRPDTQYF. In DNA form, the CDR3 reads TGTGCCAGCAGTCCCCGTCCCGATACGCAGTATTTT. The chain joins TRBV6-6 to TRBJ2-3; D gene ambiguous. Germline CDR1 and CDR2: MNHNY and SVGAGI (reference sequence). Trimming removed 5 bases from V and 6 bases from J, with 9 bases in between. This CDR3 comprises 12 residues.